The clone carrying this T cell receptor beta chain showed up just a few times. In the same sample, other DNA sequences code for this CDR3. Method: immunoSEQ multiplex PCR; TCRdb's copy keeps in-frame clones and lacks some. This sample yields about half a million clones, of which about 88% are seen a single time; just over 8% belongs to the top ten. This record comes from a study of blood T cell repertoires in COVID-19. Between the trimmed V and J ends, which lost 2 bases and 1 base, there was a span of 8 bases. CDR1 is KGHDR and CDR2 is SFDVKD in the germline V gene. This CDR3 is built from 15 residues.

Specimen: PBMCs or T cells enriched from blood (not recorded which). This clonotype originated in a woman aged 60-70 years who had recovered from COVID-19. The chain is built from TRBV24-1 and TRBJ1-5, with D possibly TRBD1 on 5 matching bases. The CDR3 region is CATSDSRGSNQPQHF. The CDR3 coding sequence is TGTGCCACCAGTGATTCTCGGGGGAGCAATCAGCCCCAGCATTTT.